The 6 T cell receptor beta chains presented below share a single source sample, sequenced in a study of T-cell memory formation after mild COVID-19. Each CDR3 protein gets one entry after TCRdb re-called the 5' RACE reads with MiXCR. Of approximately 570,000 distinct CDR3 sequences listed, more than 15% were seen once; the top ten hold around 12%. The sample consisted of PBMCs or a T cell subset sorted from them (not recorded which). The source is an adult woman who had mild COVID-19 (a few samples of this study predate the infection). Cell type and time point are not known.

CDR3 amino acids: CASSPPGTRDLPYEQYF. The CDR3 DNA reads TGTGCCAGCTCACCACCGGGTACACGGGACCTGCCGTACGAGCAGTACTTC. The gene calls are TRBV18 and TRBJ2-7; D possibly matches TRBD1 or TRBD2 (5 bases each). Germline CDR1 reads KGHSH; CDR2 reads LQKENI. The CDR3 runs 17 residues. Trimming stripped 0 bases from V and 4 bases from J, with 19 bases between.

This clonotype was detected only a few times. This chain links TRBV6-2 or TRBV6-3 with TRBJ2-1, with TRBD1 as a possible D gene (5 bases). Trimming shortened V by 4 bases and J by 7 bases, and 20 bases separated the two germline ends. Per germline, CDR1 MNHEY and CDR2 SVGEGT. This CDR3 has 16 residues. CDR3: CASSFSQESPPNEQFF. Written as DNA, the CDR3 is TGTGCCAGCAGTTTCTCACAGGAGTCTCCCCCAAATGAGCAGTTCTTC.

This clonotype was observed a handful of times. The rearrangement joins TRBV9 to TRBJ2-4; the D is unclear. This CDR3 is built from 14 residues. CDR1 SGDLS and CDR2 YYNGEE come from the germline V gene. Between the trimmed V and J ends, which lost 3 bases and 3 bases, there was a span of 10 bases. The CDR3 loop is CASSEAESKNIQYF. DNA of the CDR3: TGTGCCAGCAGCGAGGCTGAAAGCAAAAACATTCAGTACTTC.

The rearrangement links TRBV5-5 to TRBJ1-1; the D is unclear. The CDR3 loop spans 13 amino acids. V lost 5 bases and J lost 11, with 19 bases in between. Germline V gene lookup returns CDR1 SGHKS and CDR2 YYEKEE (reference sequence). The CDR3 DNA is TGTGCCAGCAGTCGAACGACGGGAGCGGGGGCTTTCTTT. Translating gives CASSRTTGAGAFF.

This chain joins TRBV29-1 and TRBJ2-2; D is unresolved. V lost 4 bases to trimming and J lost 6 bases, with 6 bases between them. The germline CDR1 and CDR2 sequences are SQVTM and ANQGSEA. The CDR3 is made up of 11 amino acids. The CDR3, as DNA: TGCAGCGTTGTCGGATCCGGGGAGCTGTTTTTT. Residues: CSVVGSGELFF.

CDR3 sequence (DNA): TGTGCCAGCAGTTACTCCTCTTGGACAGGGGGGACCGGGGAGCTGTTTTTT. Its protein product is CASSYSSWTGGTGELFF. J is TRBJ2-2 and V is TRBV6-5; TRBD1 matches 10 bases. The CDR3 consists of 17 residues. Germline values: CDR1 MNHEY, CDR2 SVGAGI. J gave up 5 bases and V 0 bases, and 6 bases lay outside the gene matches.